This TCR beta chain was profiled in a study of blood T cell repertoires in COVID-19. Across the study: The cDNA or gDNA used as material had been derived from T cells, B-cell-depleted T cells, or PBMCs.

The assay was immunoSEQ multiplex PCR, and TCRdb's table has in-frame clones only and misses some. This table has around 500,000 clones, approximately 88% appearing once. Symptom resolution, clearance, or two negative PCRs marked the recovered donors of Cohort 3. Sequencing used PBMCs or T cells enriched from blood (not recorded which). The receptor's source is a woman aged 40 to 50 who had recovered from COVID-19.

CDR3 in amino acids: CAWSVGGGTEAFF. The DNA for the CDR3 is TGTGCCTGGAGTGTAGGGGGGGGCACTGAAGCTTTCTTT. The chain uses TRBV30 and TRBJ1-1; maybe TRBD1 (6 bases). V was cut by 0 bases and J by 4 bases, with 9 bases left in between. The CDR3 length is 13 residues. From germline, CDR1 is GTSNPN and CDR2 SVGIG (reference sequence).